This TCR beta chain was obtained from a study of cytomegalovirus exposure and HLA in healthy donors. Study as a whole: For the approximately 410 genotyped donors, approximately 83% fell within the Caucasian-associated ancestry cluster. Whole-study results and caveats: TCR beta V- and J-gene trimming, according to a later analysis, was linked to a missense DCLRE1C variant. Sequencing depth roughly uniform across donors was assumed in presence/absence analyses.

Donors in the study were healthy people who gave bone marrow. PCR amplification relied on 60 Vbeta primers (plus 13 Jbeta primers). Libraries were prepared by immunoSEQ multiplex PCR; TCRdb keeps only in-frame clonotypes and omits some of them. The repertoire consists of approximately 93,000 clones, with more than 55% occurring once and the leading ten covering 5.5% to 6.5%. Germline V gene lookup returns CDR1 SGDLS and CDR2 YYNGEE. The CDR3 runs to 15 residues. The ends were cut back, 0 bases at V and 3 bases at J, with 12 bases in the middle. Details on this clone: Its antigen is currently unknown.

The specimen was PBMCs. The chain combines TRBV9 with TRBJ1-1, with D unresolved. The origin of this receptor is a boy between 10 and 17 years old in good health and CMV-seropositive. The CDR3 loop reads CASSVEVVADTEAFF. The DNA of the CDR3 is TGTGCCAGCAGCGTAGAGGTGGTGGCGGACACTGAAGCTTTCTTT.